This TCR beta chain was retrieved from a study of post-analysis software for immune sequencing data. Study as a whole: Relapsing-remitting, secondary progressive and progressive-relapsing courses of multiple sclerosis were included.

Findings of the study overall: Significantly lower normalized Chao1 diversity was seen in multiple sclerosis patients than in controls. TRBV5-6, TRBV5-1 and TRBV20-1 were among several TRBV segments more frequent in patients than controls. Samples sharing a preparation batch grouped tightly together when assessed by F measure.

This CDR3 has 13 amino acids. V trimming: 5 bases; J trimming: 4 bases; junction bases outside the gene matches: 1. The germline CDR1 and CDR2 sequences are PRHDT and FYEKMQ (reference sequence). About this clonotype itself: The antigen is not known.

Libraries were made from TCR beta cDNA, and they carried unique molecular identifiers. Input amounts of roughly 1 to 10 million T cells were used. These gave 500,000 or so cDNA molecules, so each molecule approximated one T cell. TCRdb called the PCR reads again in MiXCR, with one record for every CDR3 protein. The sample yields 450,000 to 650,000 distinct CDR3 sequences, roughly 47% seen once. The material sequenced was blood. This clonotype originated in a girl under 18 with multiple sclerosis. The J gene is TRBJ1-4, the V gene TRBV13, with 7 bases lining up with TRBD1. The CDR3 protein is CASSNRGNEKLFF. As DNA, the CDR3 is TGTGCCAGCAGCAACAGGGGTAATGAAAAACTGTTTTTT.